The rows below give T cell receptor beta chains drawn from one sample of a study of radiotherapy plus CTLA-4 blockade in lung cancer. Profiling relied on immunoSEQ multiplex PCR, and the TCRdb table lists in-frame clones only, not all of them. The table includes 34,000 or so clones, over 70% detected once. This specimen consisted of peripheral blood, obtained from a patient treated with radiotherapy plus ipilimumab. The receptors derive from a human donor with non-small cell lung cancer that progressed on radiotherapy plus ipilimumab. The CDR3 runs from the conserved cysteine through the conserved F or W. The D gene is left open where the match is weak. Clone size is shown for a subset of rows, as once, few, many or a class of expanded clone.

abundance: few; j_gene: TRBJ2-1; d_gene: TRBD1; v_gene: TRBV7-9; CDR3nt: TGTGCCTATGAGACAGGGAACCGACAATCGCAGTTCTTC; CDR3aa: CAYETGNRQSQFF
abundance: few; j_gene: TRBJ1-6; d_gene: .; v_gene: TRBV7-9; CDR3nt: TGTGCCAGCAGCCCCACAGGCGGCGGCTCACCCCTCCACTTT; CDR3aa: CASSPTGGGSPLHF
abundance: .; j_gene: TRBJ1-1; d_gene: .; v_gene: TRBV5-6; CDR3nt: TGTGCCAGCAGCTTGGGCTTGGGCAGCTTGAACACTGAAGCTTTCTTT; CDR3aa: CASSLGLGSLNTEAFF
abundance: .; j_gene: TRBJ2-7; d_gene: TRBD1; v_gene: TRBV30; CDR3nt: TGTGCCTGGAGCCGGACAGGTTTTATCTACGAGCAGTACTTC; CDR3aa: CAWSRTGFIYEQYF
abundance: .; j_gene: TRBJ2-5; d_gene: .; v_gene: TRBV28; CDR3nt: TGTGCCAGCAGCCGGAGGCGGTACCAAGAGACCCAGTACTTC; CDR3aa: CASSRRRYQETQYF
abundance: .; j_gene: TRBJ2-6; d_gene: .; v_gene: TRBV28; CDR3nt: TGTGCCACCTCTGGGGGGCGAGGGGCTGGGGCCAACGTCCTGACTTTC; CDR3aa: CATSGGRGAGANVLTF
abundance: .; j_gene: TRBJ2-1; d_gene: .; v_gene: TRBV5-6; CDR3nt: TGTGCCAGCAGTGCAAGGTACAATGAGCAGTTCTTC; CDR3aa: CASSARYNEQFF
abundance: once; j_gene: TRBJ1-5; d_gene: .; v_gene: TRBV18; CDR3nt: TGTGCCAGCTCACCTCGGGGGGATGGCAATCAGCCCCAGCATTTT; CDR3aa: CASSPRGDGNQPQHF
abundance: .; j_gene: TRBJ2-1; d_gene: .; v_gene: TRBV27; CDR3nt: TGTGCCAGCAGTTTATCGGGGTGGCATGAGCAGTTCTTC; CDR3aa: CASSLSGWHEQFF
abundance: .; j_gene: TRBJ2-7; d_gene: TRBD2; v_gene: TRBV5-1; CDR3nt: TGCGCCAGCAGCTTGGCTAGCGGGGGTTCCTACGAGCAGTACTTC; CDR3aa: CASSLASGGSYEQYF
abundance: once; j_gene: TRBJ1-4; d_gene: .; v_gene: TRBV18; CDR3nt: TGTGCCAGCTCACCCCCGGCGGCTAATGAAAAACTGTTTTTT; CDR3aa: CASSPPAANEKLFF
abundance: few; j_gene: TRBJ1-4; d_gene: .; v_gene: TRBV4-1; CDR3nt: TGCGCCAGCAGCCAAGATCGGGGGCAGGGGGAAAAACTGTTTTTT; CDR3aa: CASSQDRGQGEKLFF
abundance: .; j_gene: TRBJ1-2; d_gene: .; v_gene: TRBV5-1; CDR3nt: TGCGCCAGCAGCGGGGACACGGTCACTGGCTACACCTTC; CDR3aa: CASSGDTVTGYTF
abundance: .; j_gene: TRBJ2-5; d_gene: .; v_gene: TRBV25-1; CDR3nt: TGTGCCAGCAGTGAACTGACAGCGTACCAAGAGACCCAGTACTTC; CDR3aa: CASSELTAYQETQYF
abundance: .; j_gene: TRBJ1-4; d_gene: .; v_gene: TRBV28; CDR3nt: TGTGCCAGCACGGTCAGGGTCACTGAAAAACTGTTTTTT; CDR3aa: CASTVRVTEKLFF
abundance: once; j_gene: TRBJ2-3; d_gene: .; v_gene: TRBV5-8; CDR3nt: TGTGCCAGCAGCTTTGGAGGGGGGGCCCCAGATACGCAGTATTTT; CDR3aa: CASSFGGGAPDTQYF
abundance: .; j_gene: TRBJ1-5; d_gene: .; v_gene: TRBV6-1; CDR3nt: TGTGCCAGCAGTGAAAGGGCCGGGGCGGGTCAGCCCCAGCATTTT; CDR3aa: CASSERAGAGQPQHF
abundance: few; j_gene: TRBJ2-1; d_gene: .; v_gene: TRBV28; CDR3nt: TGTGCCAGCAGTTCCGGCTCCGGGCCTGAGCAGTTCTTC; CDR3aa: CASSSGSGPEQFF
abundance: .; j_gene: TRBJ2-3; d_gene: .; v_gene: TRBV2; CDR3nt: TGTGCCAGCAGTGCGGGACCCTCCACGGCAGATACGCAGTATTTT; CDR3aa: CASSAGPSTADTQYF
abundance: .; j_gene: TRBJ2-1; d_gene: .; v_gene: TRBV27; CDR3nt: TGTGCCAGCAGCCCGGAGGGGCCATACAATGAGCAGTTCTTC; CDR3aa: CASSPEGPYNEQFF
abundance: few; j_gene: TRBJ2-7; d_gene: TRBD2; v_gene: TRBV28; CDR3nt: TGTGCCAGCAGTACTAGCGGGAGGGCCTACGAGCAGTACTTC; CDR3aa: CASSTSGRAYEQYF
abundance: .; j_gene: TRBJ2-1; d_gene: TRBD2; v_gene: TRBV29-1; CDR3nt: TGCAGCGTTGGGACTAGCGGGGCCGTCCTCTACAATGAGCAGTTCTTC; CDR3aa: CSVGTSGAVLYNEQFF
abundance: .; j_gene: TRBJ1-2; d_gene: .; v_gene: TRBV5-1; CDR3nt: TGCGCCAGCAGCTTGACGCCAGGGGAAGCGGCAAACTATGGCTACACCTTC; CDR3aa: CASSLTPGEAANYGYTF